One sample yielded the 31 T cell receptor beta chains listed below, sequenced in a study of blood T cells in healthy people across ages (dated by TCRdb to the mid-2010s). The library came from 5' RACE. Sequencing was performed on an Illumina HiSeq 2500. A second PCR of roughly 6 to 11 cycles was run with a J-beta primer mix and a sample-barcoded 5' primer. The public reads were quality trimmed at Q25 with fastp and then assembled into clones with MiXCR by TCRdb, keeping productive beta chains. Rows matching on CDR3 protein sequence are summarized as one entry with the most common DNA and genes. This sample has nearly 800,000 distinct CDR3 sequences in its table, and roughly 25% of those were observed once. In total, the top ten clones hold approximately 4% of the sample. A further study also used this sample, focusing on T cells of mothers and their children.

Sequencing was performed on blood. These receptors were collected from a boy younger than 18 in good health.

Note on this clonotype: The junction departs from germline at one end; a sequencing error may be responsible. V is TRBV20-1 and J is TRBJ2-3; possibly TRBD1 for D (5 bases). The CDR3 consists of 13 residues. CDR1 and CDR2 (germline): DFQATT, SNEGSKA (reference sequence). In DNA form, the CDR3 reads TGCAGTGCTAGGCAGGGTGGGGCAGATACACAGTATTTT. Protein product: CSARQGGADTQYF.

This chain joins TRBV9 and TRBJ2-5; 9 bases are a match to TRBD2. The trim removed 0 bases at V and 1 base at J, leaving 13 bases unmatched. Germline assignment: CDR1 SGDLS and CDR2 YYNGEE. There are 19 residues in the CDR3. The CDR3 bases are TGTGCCAGCAGCGTAGGGGGGACCCCAGCGGGGGGTCCCCAAGAGACCCAGTACTTC. Amino acid sequence: CASSVGGTPAGGPQETQYF. Complete variable domain (other parts from reference TRBV9 and TRBJ2-5): DSGVTQTPKHLITATGQRVTLRCSPRSGDLSVYWYQQSLDQGLQFLIQYYNGEERAKGNILERFSAQQFPDLHSELNLSSLELGDSALYFCASSVGGTPAGGPQETQYFGPGTRLLVL.

This clonotype was recorded a few times. This sequence joins TRBV11-2 and TRBJ2-5; 7 nucleotides align to TRBD1. Germline values: CDR1 SGHAT, CDR2 FQNNGV. The CDR3 loop spans 17 amino acids. V lost 3 bases, J lost 5 bases, and 15 bases stayed unmatched. The CDR3 here is CASSLYFRGSRGETQYF. DNA for the CDR3: TGTGCCAGCAGCTTGTACTTCAGGGGGTCGAGAGGGGAGACCCAGTACTTC. The complete variable domain, with remaining parts taken from reference TRBV11-2 and TRBJ2-5, reads EAGVAQSPRYKIIEKRQSVAFWCNPISGHATLYWYQQILGQGPKLLIQFQNNGVVDDSQLPKDRFSAERLKGVDSTLKIQPAKLEDSAVYLCASSLYFRGSRGETQYFGPGTRLLVL.

The chain carries TRBV6-1 and TRBJ1-5; the D is unclear. Germline CDR1 is MNHNS and CDR2 is SASEGT. CDR3 length: 14 residues. Trimming removed 6 bases from V and 0 bases from J, with 9 bases in between. The DNA of the CDR3 is TGTGCCAGCAGCAAAGCGTATAGCAATCAGCCCCAGCATTTT. Residues: CASSKAYSNQPQHF.

This clonotype was detected only a few times. The V gene is TRBV19, the J gene TRBJ2-1; 7 positions match TRBD1. The CDR3 is made up of 16 amino acids. Germline CDR1 LNHDA, CDR2 SQIVND (reference sequence). V shed 4 bases, J shed 1 base, and the junction held 7 bases outside the gene matches. The CDR3 region has the DNA TGTGCCAGTAGTACAGACAGGGCAGTTTCCTACAATGAGCAGTTCTTC. The encoded protein is CASSTDRAVSYNEQFF.

The chain uses TRBV7-8 and TRBJ2-7; no clear D. This CDR3 is 15 amino acids long. From germline, CDR1 is SGHVS and CDR2 FQNEAQ. Between the trimmed V and J ends, which lost 2 bases and 0 bases, there was a span of 11 bases. As DNA, the CDR3 is TGTGCCAGCAGCTTATTGGGCTTCGACTCCTACGAGCAGTACTTC. Translated: CASSLLGFDSYEQYF.

V gene TRBV20-1 combines with J gene TRBJ2-5; 12 bases are shared with TRBD2. The DNA end favors TRBJ2-1, so the J call may be wrong. Germline values: CDR1 DFQATT, CDR2 SNEGSKA (reference sequence). The CDR3 contains 16 residues. The CDR3 DNA reads as TGCAGTGCTAGAGCATTCCTAGCGGGAGGGTTGGATGAGCAGTTCTTC. Translation gives CSARAFLAGGLDEQFF.

This clonotype was seen a few times. CDR3 in amino acids: CASSLFSGRINIQYF. Here the CDR3 DNA reads TGTGCCAGCAGCTTATTTTCCGGGAGGATAAACATTCAGTACTTC. The chain employs TRBV7-2 and TRBJ2-4; 7 nucleotides align to TRBD2. Trimming removed 2 bases from V and 6 bases from J; junction bases left unmatched: 7. Germline assignment: CDR1 SGHTA and CDR2 FQGNSA. The CDR3 sequence is 15 residues long.

In DNA form, the CDR3 reads TGTGCCAGCAGCCAACCCGGGAGGGGCTACGAGCAGTACTTC. This translates into CASSQPGRGYEQYF. The chain combines TRBV25-1 with TRBJ2-7, with TRBD2 matching over 8 bases. The CDR3 is 14 residues long. CDR1 MGHDK and CDR2 SYGVNS come from the germline V gene. Losses at the gene ends were 6 bases for V and 3 bases for J; bases not matched to a gene: 7.

The rearrangement uses TRBV12-3 or TRBV12-4 and TRBJ2-7, with D maybe TRBD2 (6 bases). Trimming left V 3 bases short and J 6 bases short, with 15 bases between. The CDR3 contains 14 residues. CDR3 in amino acids: CASSLVGGGSEQYF. The CDR3 nucleotides are TGTGCCAGCAGTTTGGTCGGGGGAGGAAGCGAGCAGTACTTC.

This clonotype was seen a handful of times. The chain couples TRBV7-3 to TRBJ2-3; TRBD2 matches 9 bases. This CDR3 is built from 18 residues. Trimming cost V 5 bases and J 2 bases; bases outside gene matches: 14. Germline-derived CDR1 and CDR2 are SGHTA and FQGTGA. The CDR3 loop is CASSPTALAGGYTDTQYF. DNA for the CDR3: TGTGCCAGCAGCCCAACGGCCTTGGCGGGGGGGTACACAGATACGCAGTATTTT. The whole variable domain, remainder taken from reference TRBV7-3 and TRBJ2-3, is GAGVSQTPSNKVTEKGKYVELRCDPISGHTALYWYRQSLGQGPEFLIYFQGTGAADDSGLPNDRFFAVRPEGSVSTLKIQRTERGDSAVYLCASSPTALAGGYTDTQYFGPGTRLTVL.

The rearrangement joins TRBV11-2 to TRBJ2-2; no clear D. The CDR3 is 15 residues long. Looked up from germline, CDR1 is SGHAT and CDR2 is FQNNGV. V gave up 1 base and J gave up 1 base, with 7 bases separating them. The chain's CDR3 is CASSLGGKNTGELFF. In nucleotides, the CDR3 is TGTGCCAGCAGCTTAGGCGGAAAGAACACCGGGGAGCTGTTTTTT.

The chain has TRBV29-1 and TRBJ2-4; TRBD1 matches 9 bases. The trim removed 3 bases at V and 6 bases at J, leaving 3 bases unmatched. The CDR3 is made up of 13 amino acids. Germline assignment: CDR1 SQVTM and CDR2 ANQGSEA. CDR3 sequence reads: CSVEGQGVNIQYF. The CDR3 DNA follows: TGCAGCGTTGAGGGACAGGGAGTAAACATTCAGTACTTC.

V gene TRBV12-5 combines with J gene TRBJ2-3, with 12 bases identical to TRBD1. This CDR3 has 15 amino acids. J gave up 4 bases and V 6 bases, and 5 bases lay outside the gene matches. Germline V gene lookup returns CDR1 LGHNT and CDR2 FRNRAP. CDR3 residues: CASGPGTGGPDTQYF. CDR3 nucleotides: TGTGCTAGTGGCCCCGGGACAGGGGGCCCAGATACGCAGTATTTT.

This rearrangement joins TRBV4-3 to TRBJ2-3; D is perhaps TRBD2 (6 bases). The CDR3 runs 17 residues. The V gene lost 1 base and the J gene lost 4 bases, with 18 bases spanning the gap. The germline V gene has CDR1 LGHNA and CDR2 YSLEER. The chain's CDR3 is CASSQVLSGVGADTQYF. CDR3 coding DNA: TGCGCCAGCAGCCAAGTTCTATCGGGAGTCGGCGCAGATACGCAGTATTTT.

The sample holds a few counts of this clonotype. The V gene is TRBV29-1, the J gene TRBJ1-1; D is unclear. Germline CDR1 and CDR2: SQVTM and ANQGSEA. CDR3 size: 11 residues. The germline V and J ends were trimmed by 4 bases and 8 bases, with 11 bases remaining between them. The CDR3 nucleotides are TGCAGCGTTGCGAGTGATGGAGAAGCTTTCTTT. Translation: CSVASDGEAFF.

This clonotype was recorded a few times. V and J are TRBV7-2 and TRBJ2-5; no definite D call. The ends were cut back, 1 base at V and 7 bases at J, with 7 bases in the middle. Germline V gene lookup returns CDR1 SGHTA and CDR2 FQGNSA. The CDR3 has 12 residues. The CDR3: CASSLVRVTQYF. The DNA of the CDR3 is TGTGCCAGCAGCTTAGTACGGGTGACCCAGTACTTC. The full variable domain, with the rest looked up from reference TRBV7-2 and TRBJ2-5, is GAGVSQSPSNKVTEKGKDVELRCDPISGHTALYWYRQSLGQGLEFLIYFQGNSAPDKSGLPSDRFSAERTGGSVSTLTIQRTQQEDSAVYLCASSLVRVTQYFGPGTRLLVL.

In regard to this clonotype: Just one base apart from a much larger clone, this may be a read error. V is TRBV5-1 and J is TRBJ1-1; D is unresolved. Trimming shortened V by 0 bases and J by 3 bases, and 6 bases separated the two germline ends. This CDR3 is 13 amino acids long. Germline CDR1 SGHRS, CDR2 YFSETQ. The CDR3 is CASSLDLDTEAFF. CDR3 coding DNA: TGCGCCAGCAGCTTGGACCTGGACACTGAAGCTTTCTTT.

The rearrangement uses TRBV20-1 and TRBJ1-2, with D maybe TRBD1 (5 bases). Germline CDR1 DFQATT, CDR2 SNEGSKA (reference sequence). The CDR3 extends over 12 amino acids. V gave up 5 bases and J gave up 6 bases, with 13 bases separating them. As DNA, the CDR3 is TGCAGTGCTCCCGAAGGGGTCCATGGCTACACCTTC. Its protein product is CSAPEGVHGYTF.

This clonotype was detected a few times. V and J are TRBV9 and TRBJ1-2; the D gene is possibly TRBD1 (6 bases). Germline values: CDR1 SGDLS, CDR2 YYNGEE. This CDR3 is 14 amino acids long. Between the trimmed V and J ends, which lost 6 bases and 3 bases, there was a span of 15 bases. The CDR3 region is CASNPGGGDYGYTF. Here the CDR3 DNA reads TGTGCCAGCAATCCAGGAGGGGGAGACTATGGCTACACCTTC.

This clonotype has more than one count but fewer than ten. V gene TRBV5-5 combines with J gene TRBJ1-2, with 7 bases fitting TRBD1. The CDR3 spans 14 residues. J gave up 8 bases and V 3 bases, and 10 bases lay outside the gene matches. The germline CDR1 and CDR2 sequences are SGHKS and YYEKEE (reference sequence). Written as DNA, the CDR3 is TGTGCCAGCAGCTCCGAACAGGGGTCATGGGGCTACACCTTC. This sequence encodes CASSSEQGSWGYTF.

The chain has TRBV6-2 or TRBV6-3 and TRBJ2-4, with D possibly TRBD1 on 6 matching bases. CDR1 is MNHEY and CDR2 is SVGEGT in the germline V gene. Deletions cut 4 bases from V and 0 bases from J, with 22 bases between. The CDR3 extends over 19 amino acids. The CDR3 is CASSSISDGQYLAKNIQYF. The CDR3 DNA reads as TGTGCCAGCAGTTCGATATCGGACGGACAGTATCTAGCCAAAAACATTCAGTACTTC.

J is TRBJ2-7 and V is TRBV29-1; TRBD2 matches 7 bases. The germline gives CDR1 SQVTM, CDR2 ANQGSEA. This CDR3 is 13 amino acids long. The V and J ends lost 7 bases and 7 bases, in that order; junction bases with no gene match: 13. CDR3 residues: CSADRGWGGEQYF. CDR3 in DNA: TGCAGCGCAGACCGCGGGTGGGGAGGGGAGCAGTACTTC.

The chain combines TRBV7-2 with TRBJ1-6; maybe TRBD1 (6 bases). Trimming removed 6 bases at V and 9 bases at J, with 18 bases between. The CDR3 sequence is 15 residues long. Germline lookup yields CDR1 SGHTA and CDR2 FQGNSA. CDR3 protein: CASSRGGGPGSPLHF. In nucleotides, the CDR3 is TGTGCCAGCAGTCGAGGGGGGGGCCCGGGTTCACCCCTCCACTTT.

The V call is TRBV4-3, the J call TRBJ2-5; perhaps TRBD1 as D (5 bases). CDR1 is LGHNA and CDR2 is YSLEER in the germline V gene. The V end was cut by 0 bases, the J end by 7 bases, with 15 bases between. The CDR3 totals 15 residues. Written as DNA, the CDR3 is TGCGCCAGCAGCCAAGATTTTTCAGGGTTGGGGACCCAGTACTTC. It encodes CASSQDFSGLGTQYF.

The chain is built from TRBV7-2 and TRBJ2-5; TRBD2 agrees at 10 bases. The length of the CDR3 is 15 residues. Germline lookup yields CDR1 SGHTA and CDR2 FQGNSA. J gave up 9 bases and V 1 base, and 8 bases lay outside the gene matches. This CDR3 is CASSLGTGLAMAQYF. CDR3 nucleotides: TGTGCCAGCAGCTTAGGGACGGGACTAGCGATGGCCCAGTACTTC.

This clonotype was found a few times. This chain uses TRBV18 with TRBJ1-1; D gene ambiguous. Germline V gives CDR1 KGHSH, CDR2 LQKENI. This CDR3 contains 13 residues. V dropped 0 bases and J dropped 5 bases, with 7 bases sitting between them. CDR3 sequence: CASSPPVATEAFF. For the CDR3, the DNA is TGTGCCAGCTCACCACCGGTCGCGACTGAAGCTTTCTTT.

This clonotype was observed a single time. The rearrangement links TRBV29-1 to TRBJ2-2; 7 positions match TRBD1. Germline CDR1 SQVTM, CDR2 ANQGSEA. Trimming cost V 1 base and J 3 bases; bases outside gene matches: 2. The CDR3 runs 14 residues. This CDR3 is CSVEGDRDTGELFF. For the CDR3, the DNA is TGCAGCGTTGAAGGAGACAGGGACACCGGGGAGCTGTTTTTT.

This chain uses TRBV29-1 with TRBJ2-1; TRBD2 aligns across 13 bases. V was pared by 7 bases and J by 8 bases, with 8 bases of the junction left unmatched. Germline V gene lookup returns CDR1 SQVTM and CDR2 ANQGSEA. This CDR3 comprises 14 residues. The CDR3 coding sequence is TGCAGCGCAAAACCGGGACTAGCGGGGTATGAGCAGTTCTTC. It translates to CSAKPGLAGYEQFF.

This chain connects TRBV5-6 to TRBJ2-3, with 8 bases identical to TRBD2. CDR1 SGHDT and CDR2 YYEEEE come from the germline V gene. The CDR3 is 16 residues long. V was pared by 1 base and J by 5 bases, with 9 bases of the junction left unmatched. DNA of the CDR3: TGTGCCAGCAGCTTGTCCCTAGCGGGTGAAGGAGATACGCAGTATTTT. It translates to CASSLSLAGEGDTQYF.

This clonotype was seen more than once but under ten times. V is TRBV29-1 and J is TRBJ2-7; tentatively, D is TRBD2 (5 bases). Germline CDR1 is SQVTM and CDR2 is ANQGSEA. The length of the CDR3 is 13 residues. V lost 2 bases and J 2 bases, leaving 10 bases between the germline ends. The DNA for the CDR3 is TGCAGCGTTGAATACGACGGGACCTACGAGCAGTACTTC. Translating it yields CSVEYDGTYEQYF.